The rows below give T cell receptor beta chains drawn from one sample of a study of blood T cell repertoires in COVID-19. TCRdb's table, derived via immunoSEQ multiplex PCR, lists solely in-frame clones and lacks some. The sample has hundreds of thousands of clones; 70% to 90% are singletons. Sequencing was carried out using PBMCs or T cells enriched from blood (not recorded which). These receptors all come from a woman aged 50 to 60 in a cohort exposed to, infected with or recovered from COVID-19 (not recorded which). Both conserved end residues are part of each CDR3. Fields, in order: J gene, D gene, clone size, V gene, CDR3 protein, CDR3 DNA. A D gene is named only where the DNA matches it firmly. Clone sizes are given selectively: once, few, many, or a class where the clone is expanded.

J: TRBJ1-4; D: TRBD1; size: NA; V: TRBV5-6; CDR3: CASSLSGQAKLFF; DNA: TGTGCCAGCAGCTTGTCGGGACAGGCAAAACTGTTTTTT
J: TRBJ2-2; D: TRBD2; size: NA; V: TRBV7-2; CDR3: CASSLRLAGGTGELFF; DNA: TGTGCCAGCAGCTTACGCCTAGCGGGGGGCACCGGGGAGCTGTTTTTT
J: TRBJ1-4; D: TRBD1; size: few; V: TRBV5-5; CDR3: CASSRRGGGDEKLFF; DNA: TGTGCCAGCAGCCGTAGAGGGGGCGGAGATGAAAAACTGTTTTTT
J: TRBJ1-2; D: TRBD1; size: NA; V: TRBV10-2; CDR3: CATLDRVYTF; DNA: TGCGCCACCTTAGACAGGGTCTACACCTTC
J: TRBJ2-7; D: NA; size: NA; V: TRBV3-1/TRBV3-2; CDR3: CASSLARARYEQYF; DNA: TGTGCCAGCAGCCTCGCCAGGGCGCGGTACGAGCAGTACTTC
J: TRBJ2-2; D: NA; size: NA; V: TRBV11-2; CDR3: CASSLEVGLGGELFF; DNA: TGTGCCAGCAGCTTAGAAGTGGGGCTGGGCGGGGAGCTGTTTTTT
J: TRBJ2-7; D: NA; size: NA; V: TRBV12-3/TRBV12-4; CDR3: CASSFPRGEQYF; DNA: TGTGCCAGCAGTTTTCCCCGGGGAGAGCAGTACTTC
J: TRBJ2-3; D: TRBD1; size: NA; V: TRBV7-3; CDR3: CASSSRGRGTDTQYF; DNA: TGTGCCAGCAGCTCGAGGGGGCGTGGTACAGATACGCAGTATTTT
J: TRBJ1-2; D: NA; size: NA; V: TRBV9; CDR3: CASSVGRGAYGYTF; DNA: TGTGCCAGCAGCGTAGGGCGGGGGGCCTATGGCTACACCTTC
J: TRBJ2-7; D: NA; size: NA; V: TRBV28; CDR3: CASSLEVYEQYF; DNA: TGTGCCAGCAGTTTGGAGGTCTACGAGCAGTACTTC
J: TRBJ2-1; D: TRBD2; size: NA; V: TRBV11-3; CDR3: CASSLTPGLAGNEQFF; DNA: TGTGCCAGCAGCTTAACCCCGGGACTAGCGGGAAATGAGCAGTTCTTC
J: TRBJ1-5; D: NA; size: NA; V: TRBV5-6; CDR3: CASSVLNQPQHF; DNA: TGTGCCAGCAGCGTTCTAAATCAGCCCCAGCATTTT
J: TRBJ2-7; D: NA; size: NA; V: TRBV28; CDR3: CASSLTGDEQYF; DNA: TGTGCCAGCAGTTTGACTGGCGACGAGCAGTACTTC
J: TRBJ2-2; D: TRBD2; size: NA; V: TRBV18; CDR3: CASSTLAGTNTGELFF; DNA: TGTGCCAGCTCAACACTAGCGGGGACGAACACCGGGGAGCTGTTTTTT
J: TRBJ1-2; D: NA; size: NA; V: TRBV7-2; CDR3: CASSFSGQGMGYTF; DNA: TGTGCCAGCAGCTTCTCGGGACAAGGGATGGGCTACACCTTC
J: TRBJ1-2; D: NA; size: NA; V: TRBV24-1; CDR3: CATSDRSRTAGYTF; DNA: TGTGCCACCAGTGACCGATCCAGGACAGCTGGCTACACCTTC
J: TRBJ2-7; D: NA; size: NA; V: TRBV30; CDR3: CAWSIKGQSFYEQYF; DNA: TGTGCCTGGAGTATTAAGGGGCAGTCCTTCTACGAGCAGTACTTC
J: TRBJ1-1; D: TRBD1; size: NA; V: TRBV5-1; CDR3: CASSLGDSKGTEAFF; DNA: TGCGCCAGCAGCTTGGGGGACAGCAAAGGCACTGAAGCTTTCTTT
J: TRBJ1-6; D: NA; size: NA; V: TRBV7-2; CDR3: CASNPSVNSPLHF; DNA: TGTGCCAGCAATCCCTCCGTGAATTCACCCCTCCACTTT
J: TRBJ1-3; D: TRBD1; size: few; V: TRBV27; CDR3: CASRGTGAGNTIYF; DNA: TGTGCCAGCCGCGGGACAGGGGCTGGAAACACCATATATTTT
J: TRBJ1-1; D: NA; size: NA; V: TRBV6-2/TRBV6-3; CDR3: CASSPRPVGIQVEAFF; DNA: TGTGCCAGCAGCCCTAGACCGGTGGGGATACAGGTTGAAGCTTTCTTT
J: TRBJ1-6; D: NA; size: once; V: TRBV3-1/TRBV3-2; CDR3: CASSQELRSPLHF; DNA: TGTGCCAGCAGCCAAGAACTGCGCTCACCCCTCCACTTT
J: TRBJ2-7; D: NA; size: few; V: TRBV30; CDR3: CAWSSTGVSSYEQYF; DNA: TGTGCCTGGAGTAGCACGGGGGTAAGCTCCTACGAGCAGTACTTC
J: TRBJ1-5; D: TRBD1; size: NA; V: TRBV25-1; CDR3: CASSGGQGLNQPQHF; DNA: TGTGCCAGCAGTGGCGGACAGGGACTCAATCAGCCCCAGCATTTT
J: TRBJ2-2; D: TRBD2; size: NA; V: TRBV30; CDR3: CAWSGDYLHTGELFF; DNA: TGTGCCTGGAGCGGGGACTATTTACACACCGGGGAGCTGTTTTTT
J: TRBJ2-2; D: TRBD1; size: once; V: TRBV7-2; CDR3: CASRFDRETGELFF; DNA: TGTGCCAGCAGATTTGACAGGGAAACCGGGGAGCTGTTTTTT
J: TRBJ2-1; D: TRBD2; size: NA; V: TRBV20-1; CDR3: CSASPLAGPSYNEQFF; DNA: TGCAGTGCTAGTCCGCTAGCGGGACCCTCCTACAATGAGCAGTTCTTC
J: TRBJ2-3; D: TRBD2; size: many; V: TRBV6-4; CDR3: CASSDGGADTQYF; DNA: TGTGCCAGCAGTGACGGGGGGGCAGATACGCAGTATTTT
J: TRBJ1-2; D: NA; size: few; V: TRBV27; CDR3: CASSLAGSYGYTF; DNA: TGTGCCAGCAGTTTGGCAGGTTCCTATGGCTACACCTTC
J: TRBJ1-5; D: NA; size: NA; V: TRBV9; CDR3: CASSFRDTHSNQPQHF; DNA: TGTGCCAGCAGCTTCCGTGACACCCATAGCAATCAGCCCCAGCATTTT
J: TRBJ2-1; D: TRBD2; size: NA; V: TRBV14; CDR3: CASSHRPGRGGRPYNEQFF; DNA: TGTGCCAGCAGCCACCGACCGGGTCGGGGGGGCCGTCCCTACAATGAGCAGTTCTTC
J: TRBJ2-7; D: NA; size: once; V: TRBV3-1/TRBV3-2; CDR3: CASSPPHGEQYF; DNA: TGTGCCAGCAGTCCCCCCCACGGCGAGCAGTACTTC
J: TRBJ2-3; D: TRBD1; size: NA; V: TRBV27; CDR3: CASVPLLSGDRSTDTQYF; DNA: TGTGCCAGCGTCCCCCTCCTGAGTGGGGACAGAAGCACAGATACGCAGTATTTT
J: TRBJ2-5; D: TRBD2; size: NA; V: TRBV9; CDR3: CASSPNGGAMVETQYF; DNA: TGTGCCAGCAGCCCCAACGGGGGGGCCATGGTGGAGACCCAGTACTTC
J: TRBJ1-6; D: TRBD1; size: NA; V: TRBV30; CDR3: CACPSGQGSPLHF; DNA: TGTGCCTGTCCAAGCGGACAGGGATCACCCCTCCACTTT
J: TRBJ2-3; D: TRBD2; size: NA; V: TRBV4-2; CDR3: CASSQDPLTSGVTDTQYF; DNA: TGTGCCAGCAGCCAAGACCCCCTAACTAGCGGGGTTACAGATACGCAGTATTTT
J: TRBJ1-1; D: NA; size: NA; V: TRBV10-3; CDR3: CAISDGTLNTEAFF; DNA: TGTGCCATCAGTGATGGGACACTGAACACTGAAGCTTTCTTT
J: TRBJ1-3; D: NA; size: NA; V: TRBV5-1; CDR3: CASSLAPGDAGNTIYF; DNA: TGCGCCAGCAGCTTGGCCCCAGGGGACGCTGGAAACACCATATATTTT
J: TRBJ1-4; D: NA; size: NA; V: TRBV7-9; CDR3: CASRRRTEPKLFF; DNA: TGTGCCAGCAGGCGACGGACAGAGCCAAAACTGTTTTTT
J: TRBJ2-7; D: TRBD1; size: NA; V: TRBV15; CDR3: CATSQGAYEQYF; DNA: TGTGCCACCAGCCAGGGGGCCTACGAGCAGTACTTC
J: TRBJ2-7; D: TRBD1; size: once; V: TRBV28; CDR3: CASSKTGLYEQYF; DNA: TGTGCCAGCAGCAAGACAGGGTTATACGAGCAGTACTTC
J: TRBJ2-1; D: TRBD1; size: NA; V: TRBV6-5; CDR3: CASSRPTGLNEQFF; DNA: TGTGCCAGCAGCCGACCGACAGGGCTTAATGAGCAGTTCTTC
J: TRBJ2-3; D: NA; size: NA; V: TRBV18; CDR3: CASSQRADTQYF; DNA: TGTGCCAGCTCCCAGCGGGCAGATACGCAGTATTTT
J: TRBJ1-3; D: NA; size: NA; V: TRBV9; CDR3: CASNPGGAGNTIYF; DNA: TGTGCCAGCAACCCGGGGGGGGCTGGAAACACCATATATTTT
J: TRBJ2-5; D: TRBD2; size: few; V: TRBV2; CDR3: CASQASGGPVIGETQYF; DNA: TGTGCCAGCCAGGCTAGCGGGGGGCCCGTCATTGGAGAGACCCAGTACTTC